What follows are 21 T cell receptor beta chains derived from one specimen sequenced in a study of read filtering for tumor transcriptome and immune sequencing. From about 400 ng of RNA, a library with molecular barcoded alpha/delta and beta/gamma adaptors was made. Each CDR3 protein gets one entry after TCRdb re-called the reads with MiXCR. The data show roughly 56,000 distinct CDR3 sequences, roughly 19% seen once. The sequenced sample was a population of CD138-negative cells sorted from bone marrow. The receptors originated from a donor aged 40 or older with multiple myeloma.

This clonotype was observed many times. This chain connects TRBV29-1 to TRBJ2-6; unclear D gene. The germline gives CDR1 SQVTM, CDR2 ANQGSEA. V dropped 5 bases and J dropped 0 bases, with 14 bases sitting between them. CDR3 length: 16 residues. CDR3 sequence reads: CSVWERRLSGANVLTF. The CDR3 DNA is TGCAGCGTTTGGGAAAGGCGTCTCTCTGGGGCCAACGTCCTGACTTTC.

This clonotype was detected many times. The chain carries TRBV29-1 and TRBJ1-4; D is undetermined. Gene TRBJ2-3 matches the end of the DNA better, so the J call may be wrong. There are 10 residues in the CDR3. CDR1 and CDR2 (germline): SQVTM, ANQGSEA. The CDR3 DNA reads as TGCAGCGTTGGTCCAGATACGCAGTATTTT. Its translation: CSVGPDTQYF.

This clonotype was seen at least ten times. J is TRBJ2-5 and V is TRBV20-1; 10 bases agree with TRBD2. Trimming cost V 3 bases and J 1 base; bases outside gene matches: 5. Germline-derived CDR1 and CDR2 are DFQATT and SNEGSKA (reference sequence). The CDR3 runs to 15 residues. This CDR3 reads CSASPGTSVQETQYF. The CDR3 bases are TGCAGTGCTAGTCCCGGGACTAGCGTCCAAGAGACCCAGTACTTC.

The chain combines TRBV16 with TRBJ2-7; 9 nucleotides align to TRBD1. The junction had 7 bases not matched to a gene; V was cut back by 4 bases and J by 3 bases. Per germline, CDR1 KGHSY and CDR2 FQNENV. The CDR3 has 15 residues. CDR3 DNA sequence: TGTGCCAGCAGCCGAGGCGGGACAGGGATCTACGAGCAGTACTTC. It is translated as CASSRGGTGIYEQYF.

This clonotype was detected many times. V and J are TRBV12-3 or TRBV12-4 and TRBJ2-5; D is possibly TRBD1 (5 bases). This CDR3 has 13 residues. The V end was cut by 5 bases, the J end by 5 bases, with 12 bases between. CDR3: CASSTGFSETQYF. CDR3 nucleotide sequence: TGTGCCAGCAGTACAGGATTCTCGGAGACCCAGTACTTC.

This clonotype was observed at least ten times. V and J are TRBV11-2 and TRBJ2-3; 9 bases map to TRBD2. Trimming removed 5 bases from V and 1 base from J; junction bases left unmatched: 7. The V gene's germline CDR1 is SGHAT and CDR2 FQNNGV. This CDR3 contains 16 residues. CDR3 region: CASSPWLAGRTDTQYF. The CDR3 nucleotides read TGTGCCAGCAGCCCCTGGCTAGCGGGACGCACAGATACGCAGTATTTT.

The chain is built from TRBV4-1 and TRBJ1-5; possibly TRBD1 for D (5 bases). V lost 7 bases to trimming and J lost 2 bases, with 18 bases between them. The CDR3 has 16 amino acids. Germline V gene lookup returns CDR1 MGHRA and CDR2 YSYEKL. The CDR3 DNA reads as TGCGCCAGCACCCCTCGTGGGAGGGGAGGCAATCAGCCCCAGCATTTT. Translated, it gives CASTPRGRGGNQPQHF.

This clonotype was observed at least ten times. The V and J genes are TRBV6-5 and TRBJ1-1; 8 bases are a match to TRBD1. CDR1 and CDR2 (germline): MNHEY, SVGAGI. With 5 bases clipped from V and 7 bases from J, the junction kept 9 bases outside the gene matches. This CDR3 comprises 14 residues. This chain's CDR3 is CASSTTGVGGEAFF. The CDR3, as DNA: TGTGCCAGCAGTACGACAGGGGTTGGGGGTGAAGCTTTCTTT.

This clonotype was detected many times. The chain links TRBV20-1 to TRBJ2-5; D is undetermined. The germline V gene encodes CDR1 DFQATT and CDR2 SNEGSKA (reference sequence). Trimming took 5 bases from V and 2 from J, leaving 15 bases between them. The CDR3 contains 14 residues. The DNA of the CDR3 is TGCAGTGCTGGGTCCGATGGATTTCAAGAGACCCAGTACTTC. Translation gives CSAGSDGFQETQYF.

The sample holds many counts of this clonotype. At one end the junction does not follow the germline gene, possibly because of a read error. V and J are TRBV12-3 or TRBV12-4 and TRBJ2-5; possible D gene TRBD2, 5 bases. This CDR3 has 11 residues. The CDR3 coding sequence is TGTGCCAGCAGTGTAGCGGAGACCCAGTACTTC. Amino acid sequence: CASSVAETQYF.

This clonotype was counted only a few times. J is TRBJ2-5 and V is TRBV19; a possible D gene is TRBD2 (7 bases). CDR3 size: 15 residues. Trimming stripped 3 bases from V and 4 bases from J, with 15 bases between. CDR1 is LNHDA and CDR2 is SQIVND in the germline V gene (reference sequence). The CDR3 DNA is TGTGCCAGTAGTATCACGGGGGGCAAGGGAGAGACCCAGTACTTC. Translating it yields CASSITGGKGETQYF. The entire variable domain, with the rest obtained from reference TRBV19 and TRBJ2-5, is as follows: DGGITQSPKYLFRKEGQNVTLSCEQNLNHDAMYWYRQDPGQGLRLIYYSQIVNDFQKGDIAEGYSVSREKKESFPLTVTSAQKNPTAFYLCASSITGGKGETQYFGPGTRLLVL.

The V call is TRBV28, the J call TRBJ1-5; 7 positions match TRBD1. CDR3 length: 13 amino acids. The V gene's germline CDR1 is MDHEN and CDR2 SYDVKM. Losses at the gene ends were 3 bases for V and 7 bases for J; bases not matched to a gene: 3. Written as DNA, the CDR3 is TGTGCCAGCAGTTTCCAGGGGGACCAGCCCCAGCATTTT. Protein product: CASSFQGDQPQHF. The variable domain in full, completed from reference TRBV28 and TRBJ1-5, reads DVKVTQSSRYLVKRTGEKVFLECVQDMDHENMFWYRQDPGLGLRLIYFSYDVKMKEKGDIPEGYSVSREKKERFSLILESASTNQTSMYLCASSFQGDQPQHFGDGTRLSIL.

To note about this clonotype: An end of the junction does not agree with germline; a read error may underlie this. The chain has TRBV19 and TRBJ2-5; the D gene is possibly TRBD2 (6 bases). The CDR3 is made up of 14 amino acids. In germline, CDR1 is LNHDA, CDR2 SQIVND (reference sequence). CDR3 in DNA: TGTGCCAGTAGTATGGGGATTTCGGGAGAGACCCGGTACTTC. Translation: CASSMGISGETRYF.

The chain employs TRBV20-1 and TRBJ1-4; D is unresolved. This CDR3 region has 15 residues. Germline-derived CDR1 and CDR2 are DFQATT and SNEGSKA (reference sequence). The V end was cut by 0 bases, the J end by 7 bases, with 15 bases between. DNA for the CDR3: TGCAGTGCTAGAGATCCGGGGAAGGGTGCTGAAAAACTGTTTTTT. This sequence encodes CSARDPGKGAEKLFF.

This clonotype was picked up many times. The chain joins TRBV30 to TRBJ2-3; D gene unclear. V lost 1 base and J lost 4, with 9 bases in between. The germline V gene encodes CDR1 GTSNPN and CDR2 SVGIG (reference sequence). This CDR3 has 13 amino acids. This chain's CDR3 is CAWSGGTSDTQYF. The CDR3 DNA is TGTGCCTGGAGTGGTGGAACCTCAGATACGCAGTATTTT.

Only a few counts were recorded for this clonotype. CDR3 residues: CASSPRTGGQTQYF. Written as DNA, the CDR3 is TGTGCCAGCAGCCCGAGGACAGGGGGCCAGACCCAGTACTTC. This chain links TRBV7-2 with TRBJ2-5, with 11 bases lining up with TRBD1. V was pared by 5 bases and J by 6 bases, with 5 bases of the junction left unmatched. Germline V gene sequence: CDR1 SGHTA, CDR2 FQGNSA. The CDR3 spans 14 residues.

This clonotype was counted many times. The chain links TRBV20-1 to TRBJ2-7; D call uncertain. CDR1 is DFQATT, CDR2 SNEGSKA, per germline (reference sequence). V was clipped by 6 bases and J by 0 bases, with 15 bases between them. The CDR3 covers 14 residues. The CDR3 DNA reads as TGCAGTGCAAAACCCGGAAGGAGCTCCTACGAGCAGTACTTC. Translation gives CSAKPGRSSYEQYF.

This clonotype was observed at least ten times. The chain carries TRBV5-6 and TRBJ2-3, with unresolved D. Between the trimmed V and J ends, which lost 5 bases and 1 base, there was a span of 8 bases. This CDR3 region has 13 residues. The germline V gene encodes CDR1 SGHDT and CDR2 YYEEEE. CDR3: CASRRLGTDTQYF. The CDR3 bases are TGTGCCAGCAGGCGCCTTGGCACAGATACGCAGTATTTT.

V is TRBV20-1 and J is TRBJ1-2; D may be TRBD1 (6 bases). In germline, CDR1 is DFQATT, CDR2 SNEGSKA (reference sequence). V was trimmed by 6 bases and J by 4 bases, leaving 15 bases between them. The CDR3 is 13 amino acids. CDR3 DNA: TGCAGTGCCAACCGACAGGCCTCCTATGGCTACACCTTC. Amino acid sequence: CSANRQASYGYTF.

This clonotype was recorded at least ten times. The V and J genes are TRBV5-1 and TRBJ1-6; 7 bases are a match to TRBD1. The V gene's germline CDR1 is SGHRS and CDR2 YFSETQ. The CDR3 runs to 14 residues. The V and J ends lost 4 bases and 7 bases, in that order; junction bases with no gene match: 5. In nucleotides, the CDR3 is TGCGCCAGCAGCCCAGGGACAGCCAATTCACCCCTCCACTTT. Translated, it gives CASSPGTANSPLHF.

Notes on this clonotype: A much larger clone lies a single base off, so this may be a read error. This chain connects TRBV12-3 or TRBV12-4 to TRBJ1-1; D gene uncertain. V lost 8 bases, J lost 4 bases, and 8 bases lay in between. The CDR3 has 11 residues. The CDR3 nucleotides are TGTGCCAGCCTCTCGAGCACTGAAGCTTTCTTT. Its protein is CASLSSTEAFF.